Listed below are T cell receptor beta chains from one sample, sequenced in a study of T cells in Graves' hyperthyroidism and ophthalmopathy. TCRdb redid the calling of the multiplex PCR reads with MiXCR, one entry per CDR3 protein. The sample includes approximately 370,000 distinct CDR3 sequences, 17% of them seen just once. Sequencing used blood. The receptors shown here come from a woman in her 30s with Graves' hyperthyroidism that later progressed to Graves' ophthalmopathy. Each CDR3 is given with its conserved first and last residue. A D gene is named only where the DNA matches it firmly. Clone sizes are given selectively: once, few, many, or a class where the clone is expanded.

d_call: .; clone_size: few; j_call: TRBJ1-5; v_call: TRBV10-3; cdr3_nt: TGTGCCATCAGTGAAAAAGACAGGAGAAATAGCAATCAGCCCCAGCATTTT; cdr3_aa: CAISEKDRRNSNQPQHF
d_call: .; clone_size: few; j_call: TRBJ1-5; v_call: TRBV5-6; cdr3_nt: TGTGCCAGCAGCTTAATATCAGCCAGCAATCAGCCCCAGCATTTT; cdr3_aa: CASSLISASNQPQHF
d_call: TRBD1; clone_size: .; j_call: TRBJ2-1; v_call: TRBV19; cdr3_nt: TGTGCCAGTAGGCTACAGGGGGCGCGTGAGCAGTTCTTC; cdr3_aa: CASRLQGAREQFF
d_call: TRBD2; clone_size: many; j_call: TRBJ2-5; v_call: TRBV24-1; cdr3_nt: TGTGCCACCTCCACCTCCCAGCGGGGGGGGCGGAAGACCCAGTACTTC; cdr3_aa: CATSTSQRGGRKTQYF
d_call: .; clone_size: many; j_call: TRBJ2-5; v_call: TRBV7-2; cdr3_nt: TGTGCCAGCAGCTCCCTTTCGGGGAGCGAGACCCAGTACTTC; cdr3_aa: CASSSLSGSETQYF
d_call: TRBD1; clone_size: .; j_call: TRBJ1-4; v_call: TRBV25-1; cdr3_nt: TGTGCCAGCAGTGACTCGTTCGCGGACAGGGGAAATGAAAAACTGTTTTTT; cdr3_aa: CASSDSFADRGNEKLFF
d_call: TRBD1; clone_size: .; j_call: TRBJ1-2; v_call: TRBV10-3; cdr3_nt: TGTGCCATCAGGGGGACAGGGAGCGTCTATGGCTACACCTTC; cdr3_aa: CAIRGTGSVYGYTF
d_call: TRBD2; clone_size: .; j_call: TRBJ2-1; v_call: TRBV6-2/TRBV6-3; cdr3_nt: TGTGCCAGCACCGCCCGGACTAGCACCTACAATGAGCAGTTCTTC; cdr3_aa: CASTARTSTYNEQFF
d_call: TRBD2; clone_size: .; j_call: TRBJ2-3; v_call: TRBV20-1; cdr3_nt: TGCAGTGCTACCTCCGGACTAGCGGGGGGCATCACAGATACGCAGTATTTT; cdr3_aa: CSATSGLAGGITDTQYF
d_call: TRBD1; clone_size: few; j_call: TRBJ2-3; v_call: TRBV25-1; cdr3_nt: TGTGCCAGCAGGGGACAGGCTACAGATACGCAGTATTTT; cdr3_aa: CASRGQATDTQYF
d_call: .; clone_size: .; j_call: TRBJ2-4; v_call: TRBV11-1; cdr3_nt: TGTGCCAGCAGCTACTCCGACAGCGGAGCGAACATTCAGTACTTC; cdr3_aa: CASSYSDSGANIQYF
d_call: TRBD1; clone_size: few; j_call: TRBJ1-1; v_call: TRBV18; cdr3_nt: TGTGCCAGCTCACCTCGGACAGGGGGCGGGAGCACTGAAGCTTTCTTT; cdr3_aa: CASSPRTGGGSTEAFF
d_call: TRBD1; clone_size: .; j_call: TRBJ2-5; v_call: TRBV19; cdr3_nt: TGTGCCAGTAGTACCCGACAGGGAAGGGGAGAGACCCAGTACTTC; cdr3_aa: CASSTRQGRGETQYF
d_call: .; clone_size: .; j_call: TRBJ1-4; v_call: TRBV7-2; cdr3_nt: TGTGCCAGCAGCTTATTTGGGGGTCTGAATGAAAAACTGTTTTTT; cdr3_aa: CASSLFGGLNEKLFF
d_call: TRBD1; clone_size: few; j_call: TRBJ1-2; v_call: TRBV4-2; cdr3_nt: TGTGCCAGCAGCCAAGATCACCCAGGGGGCGAGTCTTACTATGGCTACACCTTC; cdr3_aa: CASSQDHPGGESYYGYTF
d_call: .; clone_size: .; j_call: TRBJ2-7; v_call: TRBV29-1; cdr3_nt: TGCAGCGTTGAACGCCAAGGAGGGCAGTACTTC; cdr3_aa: CSVERQGGQYF
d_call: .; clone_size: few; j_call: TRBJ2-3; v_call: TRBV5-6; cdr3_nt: TGTGCCAGCAGCTTCTACCCGAGCACAGATACGCAGTATTTT; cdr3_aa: CASSFYPSTDTQYF
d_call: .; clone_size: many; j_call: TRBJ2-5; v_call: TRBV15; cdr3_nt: TGTGCCACCAGCAGCGAATCCGTAGGTTACGCAGAGACCCAGTACTTC; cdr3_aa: CATSSESVGYAETQYF
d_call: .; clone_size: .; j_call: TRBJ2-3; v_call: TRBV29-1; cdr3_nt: TGCAGCGTTCGGGGGTGGGGGGCGACAGGGACAGATACGCAGTATTTT; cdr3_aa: CSVRGWGATGTDTQYF
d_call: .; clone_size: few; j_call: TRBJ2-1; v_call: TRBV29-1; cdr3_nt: TGCAGCGCCGAAAACGGGGGCCTGGATGAGCAGTTCTTC; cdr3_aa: CSAENGGLDEQFF
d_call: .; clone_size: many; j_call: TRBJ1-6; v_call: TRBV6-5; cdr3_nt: TGTGCCAGCAGATACCCCGGACAGAATTCACCCCTCCACTTT; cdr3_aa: CASRYPGQNSPLHF
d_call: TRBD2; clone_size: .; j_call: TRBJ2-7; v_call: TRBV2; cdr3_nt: TGTGCCAGCAGCTTCGGACAGCGGGGGCCCCTCGATTCCTACGAGCAGTACTTC; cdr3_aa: CASSFGQRGPLDSYEQYF
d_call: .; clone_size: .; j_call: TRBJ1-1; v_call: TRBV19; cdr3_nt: TGTGCCAGTAGTATACGGCAGGGCCGAATCATGAACACTGAAGCTTTCTTT; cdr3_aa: CASSIRQGRIMNTEAFF
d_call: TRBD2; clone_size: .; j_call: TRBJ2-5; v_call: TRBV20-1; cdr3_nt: TGCAGTGCTAGAGATCTAACTAGCGCGCTACAAGAGACCCAGTACTTC; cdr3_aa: CSARDLTSALQETQYF
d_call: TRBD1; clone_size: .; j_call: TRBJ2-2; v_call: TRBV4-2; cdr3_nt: TGTGCCAGCAGCCAAGATCTAGGGGGCAACACCGGGGAGCTGTTTTTT; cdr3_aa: CASSQDLGGNTGELFF
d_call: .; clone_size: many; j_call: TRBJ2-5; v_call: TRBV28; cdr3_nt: TGTGCCAGCAGGCGAACGGACCCCCAAGAGACCCAGTACTTC; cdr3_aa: CASRRTDPQETQYF
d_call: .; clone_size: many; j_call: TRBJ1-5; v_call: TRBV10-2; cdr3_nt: TGCGCCAGCAGGCCCGGGGGAAGCAATCAGCCCCAGCATTTT; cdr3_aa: CASRPGGSNQPQHF
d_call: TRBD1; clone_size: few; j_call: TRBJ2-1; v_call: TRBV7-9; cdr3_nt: TGTGCCAGCAGCCCGTCCCTCGACAGGGAAAAAGTCTACAATGAGCAGTTCTTC; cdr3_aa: CASSPSLDREKVYNEQFF
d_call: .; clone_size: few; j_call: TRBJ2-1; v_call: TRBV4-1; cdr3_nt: TGCGCCAGCAGCCAGGGAAGCAGGAGCTCCTACAATGAGCAGTTCTTC; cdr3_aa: CASSQGSRSSYNEQFF
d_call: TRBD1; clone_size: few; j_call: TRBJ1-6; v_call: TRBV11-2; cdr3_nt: TGTGCCAGCAGCCCCTGGACAGGGACCAATTCACCCCTCCACTTT; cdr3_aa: CASSPWTGTNSPLHF
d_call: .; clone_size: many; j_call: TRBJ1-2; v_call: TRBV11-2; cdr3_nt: TGTGCCAGCAGCCCTCTGCAGGGCCGGAACTATGGCTACACCTTC; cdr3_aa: CASSPLQGRNYGYTF
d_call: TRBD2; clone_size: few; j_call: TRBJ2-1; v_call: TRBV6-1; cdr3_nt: TGTGCCAGCAGACAATTATTGGGGGGGGGTGAGCAGTTCTTC; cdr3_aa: CASRQLLGGGEQFF
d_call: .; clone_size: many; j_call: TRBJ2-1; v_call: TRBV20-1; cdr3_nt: TGCAGTGCATCGGGACCGAGGAATGAGCAGTTCTTC; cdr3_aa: CSASGPRNEQFF
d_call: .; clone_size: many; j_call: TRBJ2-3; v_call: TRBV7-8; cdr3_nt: TGTGCCAGCATGGCATCGGCCCCAGGCCTGCCTGAAGGAGATACGCAGTATTTT; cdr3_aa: CASMASAPGLPEGDTQYF
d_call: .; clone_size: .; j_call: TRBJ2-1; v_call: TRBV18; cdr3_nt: TGTACCAGCTCATACCGGGACAACTCCTACAATGAGCAGTTCTTC; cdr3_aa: CTSSYRDNSYNEQFF
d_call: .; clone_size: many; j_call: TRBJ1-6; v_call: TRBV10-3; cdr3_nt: TGTGCCATCAGCACAGGGACTACGGGGGGTTCACCCCTCCACTTT; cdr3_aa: CAISTGTTGGSPLHF
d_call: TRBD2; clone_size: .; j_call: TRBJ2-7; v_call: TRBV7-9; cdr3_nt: TGTGCCAGCAGCAGGGGGGGTGGTAGCGGGACCCTCTCCTACGAGCAGTACTTC; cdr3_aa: CASSRGGGSGTLSYEQYF
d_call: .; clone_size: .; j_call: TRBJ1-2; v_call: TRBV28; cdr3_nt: TGTGCCAGCAGTCATACCAGACAAGGGTTCTATGGCTACACCTTC; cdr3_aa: CASSHTRQGFYGYTF
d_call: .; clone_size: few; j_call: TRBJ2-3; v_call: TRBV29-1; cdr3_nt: TGCAGCGCTGCCCGAGGGGCTAGCACAGATACGCAGTATTTT; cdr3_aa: CSAARGASTDTQYF
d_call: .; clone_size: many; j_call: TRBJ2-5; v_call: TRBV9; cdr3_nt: TGTGCCAGCAGCGTAGGCCCGAACCAAGAGACCCAGTACTTC; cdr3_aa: CASSVGPNQETQYF
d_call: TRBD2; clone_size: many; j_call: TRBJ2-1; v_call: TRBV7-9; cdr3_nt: TGTGCCAGCAGCTTAGGGTTGTCGGGAGGAAACAATGAGCAGTTCTTC; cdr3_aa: CASSLGLSGGNNEQFF
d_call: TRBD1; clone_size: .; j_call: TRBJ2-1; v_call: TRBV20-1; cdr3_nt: TGCAGTGCTACCGGGACAGGGGGCCGGAATGAGCAGTTCTTC; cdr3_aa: CSATGTGGRNEQFF
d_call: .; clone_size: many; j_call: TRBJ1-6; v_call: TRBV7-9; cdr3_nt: TGTGCCAGCAGCTTAGGTTCCGGTTCCCGTTCGGATTCACCCCTCCACTTT; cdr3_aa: CASSLGSGSRSDSPLHF
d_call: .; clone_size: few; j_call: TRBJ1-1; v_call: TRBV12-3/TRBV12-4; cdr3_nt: TGTGCCAGCAGGCCTGAACCGAACACTGAAGCTTTCTTT; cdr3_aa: CASRPEPNTEAFF
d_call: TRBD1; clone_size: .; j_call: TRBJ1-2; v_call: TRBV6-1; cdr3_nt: TGTGCCAGCAGTGAACCGGGACAGTCTTATGGCTACACCTTC; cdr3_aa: CASSEPGQSYGYTF
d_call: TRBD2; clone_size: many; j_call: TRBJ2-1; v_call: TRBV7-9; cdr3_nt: TGTGCCAGCAGCTTAGAGCAGGGAGGGAATGAGCAGTTCTTC; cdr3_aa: CASSLEQGGNEQFF
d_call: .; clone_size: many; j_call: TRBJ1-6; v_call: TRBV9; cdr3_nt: TGTGCCAGCAGCCAAGACAGGCAGAATTCACCCCTCCACTTT; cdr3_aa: CASSQDRQNSPLHF
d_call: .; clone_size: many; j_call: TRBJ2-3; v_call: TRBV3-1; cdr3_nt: TGTGCCAGCAGCCAATCGGGACCCAAGTACGGTAATACGCAGTATTTT; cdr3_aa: CASSQSGPKYGNTQYF
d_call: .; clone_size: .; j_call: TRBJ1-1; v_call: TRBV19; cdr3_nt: TGTGCCAGTCGCCAAGACACCCCGGGGAAAGCTTTCTTT; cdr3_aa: CASRQDTPGKAFF
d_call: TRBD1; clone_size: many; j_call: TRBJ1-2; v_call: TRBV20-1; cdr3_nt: TGCAGTGCTAGAGCCCAGGGGGCTTCGGGTGGCTACACCTTC; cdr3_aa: CSARAQGASGGYTF
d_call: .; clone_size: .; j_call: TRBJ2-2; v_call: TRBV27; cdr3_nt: TGTGCCAGCAGTTCCCAGGGGAACACCGGGGAGCTGTTTTTT; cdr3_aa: CASSSQGNTGELFF
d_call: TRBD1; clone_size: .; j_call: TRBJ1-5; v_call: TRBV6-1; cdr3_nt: TGTGCCAGCAGTGAAAGCAGGACAGGACGGCCCCAGCATTTT; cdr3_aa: CASSESRTGRPQHF
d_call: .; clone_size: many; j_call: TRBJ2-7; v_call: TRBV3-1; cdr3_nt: TGTGCCAGCAGCCAGGGGGGCAGAAACTACGAGCAGTACTTC; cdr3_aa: CASSQGGRNYEQYF